The 9 T cell receptor beta chains in this list originate from one sample, sequenced in a study of CXCR3-negative and CXCR3-positive naive CD8 T cells. Each TRB cDNA library was prepared by 5' RACE (with UMI labels). TCRdb reworked the 5' RACE reads into one entry per CDR3 protein, no DNA. The table lists tens of thousands of distinct CDR3 sequences. What was sequenced was memory CD8+ T cells from blood. Every receptor here comes from a human donor in good health. Some clones in this sample may be carry-over from other donors' samples.

The chain has TRBV28 and TRBJ2-1; the TRBD1 assignment by TCRdb is unverifiable without DNA. Germline loops: CDR1 MDHEN, CDR2 SYDVKM. The CDR3 is made up of 15 amino acids. This chain's CDR3 is CASSFRPLAINEQFF.

V usage is TRBV7-2 and J usage is TRBJ2-1; TCRdb's D call, TRBD1, is unchecked because there is no DNA. Germline CDR1 is SGHTA and CDR2 is FQGNSA. There are 17 residues in the CDR3. The CDR3 sequence is CASSLVSGPGSYNEQFF.

The chain employs TRBV5-8 and TRBJ1-5; TCRdb returns TRBD1, unconfirmable since there is no DNA. CDR1 SGHTS and CDR2 YDEGEE come from the germline V gene. The CDR3 sequence is 16 residues long. CDR3 protein: CASSLFDEGSNQPQHF.

J is TRBJ2-7 and V is TRBV20-1. Germline CDR1 reads DFQATT; CDR2 reads SNEGSKA (reference sequence). CDR3 length: 16 residues. The CDR3 sequence: CSARDSSSGDYYEQYF.

This chain uses TRBV20-1 with TRBJ2-7; the TRBD2 assignment by TCRdb is unverifiable without DNA. The CDR3 has 13 amino acids. Germline V CDR1 and CDR2: DFQATT, SNEGSKA (reference sequence). The CDR3 here is CSARGDGSYEQYF.

J is TRBJ1-1 and V is TRBV10-3. From germline, CDR1 is ENHRY and CDR2 SYGVKD. This CDR3 comprises 12 residues. The CDR3 loop is CAISGLNTEAFF.

The chain joins TRBV28 to TRBJ1-1. The CDR3 runs to 13 residues. Germline lookup yields CDR1 MDHEN and CDR2 SYDVKM. CDR3 amino acids: CASSFGNIAEAFF.

J is TRBJ2-6 and V is TRBV28; without DNA, the TCRdb call of TRBD1 cannot be checked. Germline V lookup: CDR1 MDHEN, CDR2 SYDVKM. This CDR3 is 17 amino acids long. The CDR3 loop reads CASSPGTVLSGANVLTF.

J is TRBJ2-7 and V is TRBV21-1; TCRdb names TRBD1, which stays unverified in the absence of DNA. TRBV21-1 is an annotated pseudogene. The CDR3 is 15 residues long. CDR3 sequence: CASRGRQGLSYEQYF.